This T cell receptor beta chain was sequenced for a study of cytomegalovirus exposure and HLA in healthy donors. Germline assignment: CDR1 SGHDT and CDR2 YYEEEE. The V end was cut by 0 bases, the J end by 1 base, with 10 bases between. The CDR3 spans 15 residues. Use of 60 Vbeta and 13 Jbeta primers characterized the PCR. Data came from immunoSEQ multiplex PCR; TCRdb stores just in-frame clones and leaves some out. The table has around 190,000 clones, roughly 77% seen once. The sequence derives from a man between 35 and 55 years old in good health and CMV-seropositive. The chain carries TRBV5-6 and TRBJ1-1; D remains unclear. Specimen: PBMCs. DNA for the CDR3: TGTGCCAGCAGCTTGGAAACCCTGCGGAACACTGAAGCTTTCTTT. The encoded protein is CASSLETLRNTEAFF.